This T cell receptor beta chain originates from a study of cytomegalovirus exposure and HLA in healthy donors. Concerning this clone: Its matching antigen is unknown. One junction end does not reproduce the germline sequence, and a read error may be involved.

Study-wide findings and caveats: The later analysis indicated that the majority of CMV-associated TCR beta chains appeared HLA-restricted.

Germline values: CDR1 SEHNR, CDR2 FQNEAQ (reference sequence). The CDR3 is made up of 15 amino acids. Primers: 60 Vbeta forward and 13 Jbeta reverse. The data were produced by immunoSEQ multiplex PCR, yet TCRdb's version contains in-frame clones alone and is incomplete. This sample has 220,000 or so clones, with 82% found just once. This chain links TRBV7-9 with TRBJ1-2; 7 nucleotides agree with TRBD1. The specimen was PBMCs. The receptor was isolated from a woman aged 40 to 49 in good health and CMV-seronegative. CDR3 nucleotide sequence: TGTGCCGGCAGCCCCAACAGGGACAGTGGAAATGGCTACACCTTC. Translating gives CAGSPNRDSGNGYTF.